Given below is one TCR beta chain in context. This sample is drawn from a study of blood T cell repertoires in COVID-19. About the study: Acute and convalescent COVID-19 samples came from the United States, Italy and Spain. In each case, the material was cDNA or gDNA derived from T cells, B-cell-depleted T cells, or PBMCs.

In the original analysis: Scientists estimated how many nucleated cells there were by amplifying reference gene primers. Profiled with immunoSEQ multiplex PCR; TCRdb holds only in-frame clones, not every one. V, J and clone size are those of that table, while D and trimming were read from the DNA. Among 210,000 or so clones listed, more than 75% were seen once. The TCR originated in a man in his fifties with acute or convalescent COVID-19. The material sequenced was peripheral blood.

The DNA of the CDR3 is TGTGCCTTTACAGGGGGCCCCTACGAGCAGTACTTC. Translation: CAFTGGPYEQYF. The rearrangement joins TRBV30 to TRBJ2-7, with TRBD1 identical over 9 bases. Trimming cost V 7 bases and J 2 bases; bases outside gene matches: 3. This CDR3 comprises 12 residues. Germline V lookup: CDR1 GTSNPN, CDR2 SVGIG (reference sequence).